This is a list of T cell receptor beta chains from one sample in a study of blood T cells in healthy people across ages. TCRdb analysed the 5' RACE reads with MiXCR anew, one entry per CDR3 protein. The repertoire consists of 780,000 or so distinct CDR3 sequences, with around 50% occurring once and the leading ten covering roughly 26%. What was sequenced was blood. Source of these receptors: a man in his forties in good health. Both conserved end residues are trimmed from each CDR3. Fields, in order: V gene, CDR3 protein.

V: TRBV3-1
CDR3: ASSQGTVTYNEQF

V: TRBV27
CDR3: ASAGQRGTDTQY

V: TRBV7-3
CDR3: ASSPFAGGELF

V: TRBV28
CDR3: ASSWQGVIYGYT

V: TRBV6-5
CDR3: ASSYLGNQPQH

V: TRBV29-1
CDR3: SATSGVNEQF

V: TRBV27
CDR3: ASSLAGGSTGYNEQF

V: TRBV5-5
CDR3: ASSLALDRVIQPQH

V: TRBV28
CDR3: ASSPIQVEGYEQY

V: TRBV18
CDR3: ASMGTPSTDTQY

V: TRBV7-2
CDR3: ASSLDRVEEKLF

V: TRBV29-1
CDR3: SVEAPGLAGVGSTDTQY

V: TRBV20-1
CDR3: SAEGLAGGKGDTQY

V: TRBV4-1
CDR3: ASSQADANTGELF

V: TRBV7-2
CDR3: ASRPLGTDTQY

V: TRBV6-2/TRBV6-3
CDR3: ASRRDPQKSNTEAF

V: TRBV24-1
CDR3: ATSDSRQGMDEQF

V: TRBV6-1
CDR3: ASSRRAGTGASVDSPLH

V: TRBV7-9
CDR3: ASSHSMDYSEAF

V: TRBV20-1
CDR3: SAREGTGFSTDTQY

V: TRBV21-1
CDR3: ASTTRGLCEQY

V: TRBV4-2
CDR3: ASSRDPEGEPDTQY

V: TRBV4-2
CDR3: ASSQRGQGDQETQY

V: TRBV7-2
CDR3: ASSGGTRRNEQY

V: TRBV7-2
CDR3: ASSLGAASVYGYT

V: TRBV6-1
CDR3: ASRPRLAGERETQY

V: TRBV18
CDR3: ASSLQGREQF

V: TRBV7-2
CDR3: ASSGGSGNNEQF

V: TRBV21-1
CDR3: ASMGRGKEEQY

V: TRBV6-6
CDR3: ASSYGQGGKNIQY

V: TRBV5-1
CDR3: ASSGMTGPASTDTQY

V: TRBV16
CDR3: ASSRPEQGRGQPQH

V: TRBV7-9
CDR3: ASSLITGTQAPSTDTQY

V: TRBV12-3/TRBV12-4
CDR3: ASSLGPEGEQY

V: TRBV28
CDR3: ASSSLTGMNPSYEQY

V: TRBV20-1
CDR3: SASMRDMFSYEQY

V: TRBV7-2
CDR3: ASSFSGSTHEQF

V: TRBV29-1
CDR3: SVEGAGEQY

V: TRBV9
CDR3: ASSVGGEDHEQY

V: TRBV7-9
CDR3: ASSLGERRLY

V: TRBV28
CDR3: ASSGDSYEQF

V: TRBV12-3/TRBV12-4
CDR3: ASAVRGAYEQY

V: TRBV27
CDR3: ASSPPPGTGGSNEQF

V: TRBV12-3/TRBV12-4
CDR3: ASSVGHGANVLT

V: TRBV27
CDR3: ASREIWLGATDTQY

V: TRBV6-5
CDR3: ASSPPLKNTEAF

V: TRBV29-1
CDR3: SVDRENTEAF

V: TRBV6-6
CDR3: ASRQGREKLF

V: TRBV10-3
CDR3: AVDGSGKAYNEQF

V: TRBV6-2/TRBV6-3
CDR3: ASSETGVLNEQY

V: TRBV2
CDR3: ASREGILQETQY

V: TRBV7-9
CDR3: ASHRDRGTPYGYT

V: TRBV7-2
CDR3: ASSLEGLAGVYEQY

V: TRBV9
CDR3: ASGLGDRGNNEQF

V: TRBV3-1
CDR3: ASSGAVYPYKQF

V: TRBV20-1
CDR3: SASLVEGLF

V: TRBV7-2
CDR3: ASSLGRVVGGWNEKLF

V: TRBV20-1
CDR3: SARGVLGSYEQY

V: TRBV30
CDR3: AWDSSGSSYNEQF